This TCR beta chain comes out of a study of shared clonotypes between healthy human individuals. Study summary: A couple of women and a few men aged 18 to 49 served as donors.

Assay: immunoSEQ multiplex PCR; the TCRdb copy retains only in-frame clones and omits some. The table has about 2.3 million clones, around 93% seen once. Germline V gene sequence: CDR1 KGHSH, CDR2 LQKENI. The V and J ends lost 6 bases and 3 bases, in that order; junction bases with no gene match: 5. The CDR3 covers 13 residues. Sequenced material: naive CD4+ T cells from PBMCs. Subset here: CD45RA+ positively selected. This TCR was sampled from a man younger than 30 in good health. Some clones in this sample may be carry-over from other donors' samples. The chain carries TRBV18 and TRBJ2-7; TRBD1 aligns across 7 bases. As DNA, the CDR3 is TGTGCCAGCTCCGAAGGGGGCGGCTACGAGCAGTACTTC. This codes for CASSEGGGYEQYF. Supplemented by reference TRBV18 and TRBJ2-7, the full variable domain reads NAGVMQNPRHLVRRRGQEARLRCSPMKGHSHVYWYRQLPEEGLKFMVYLQKENIIDESGMPKERFSAEFPKEGPSILRIQQVVRGDSAAYFCASSEGGGYEQYFGPGTRLTVT.